This T cell receptor (beta chain) derives from a study of shared clonotypes between healthy human individuals. On the study more broadly: CD4 naive and CD4 memory each took three plates per donor, while CD8 naive took two and CD8 memory one. Study findings and constraints: Compared with clonotypes that all four donors shared, non-shared clonotypes had lower generation probabilities. What limited the represented genetic and exposure-history diversity was the small number of donors. Compared with memory subsets, naive subsets generally had larger estimated richness.

Sequencing used immunoSEQ multiplex PCR; TCRdb keeps in-frame clones, though not all of them. The data hold around 620,000 clones, with approximately 95% observed a single time. Germline V CDR1 and CDR2: LNHDA, SQIVND (reference sequence). This CDR3 has 15 amino acids. Trimming took off 7 bases at V and 2 bases at J, with 17 bases between the two ends. CD45RO negativity and positive selection for CCR7 defined naive CD8 cells, a population that excluded terminally differentiated effector memory CD45RA+ cells. As concerns this clone: The antigen is not known.

The TCR was taken from a woman in her thirties in good health. This sequence joins TRBV19 and TRBJ1-1; no clear D gene. Sequenced input: naive CD8+ T cells sorted from blood. The CDR3 is CASNQDAAYNTEAFF. Here the CDR3 DNA reads TGTGCCAGTAATCAGGATGCGGCTTATAACACTGAAGCTTTCTTT.